This T cell receptor beta chain comes out of a study of Ad26.COV2.S vaccination and SARS-CoV-2 variants. Study at large: Once, or twice with 56 days between doses, Ad26.COV2.S was given intramuscularly.

CDR1 is LGHNA and CDR2 is YSLEER in the germline V gene. Between the trimmed V and J ends, which lost 0 bases and 0 bases, there was a span of 15 bases. The CDR3 totals 18 residues. Regarding the study as a whole: For non-spike TCRs, breadth in vaccine recipients resembled that in placebo recipients.

Method: immunoSEQ multiplex PCR; TCRdb's copy keeps in-frame clones and lacks some. The table includes about 420,000 clones, roughly 90% detected once. This clone was recorded only once. Antigen specificity is unknown. Treatment described: some 19 received Ad26.COV2.S at low or high dose, single or two shots; 5 received placebo; per-sample allocation not given. Each sample was drawn 63 days after the first injection (of vaccine or placebo). An Ad26 vector was used to express Wuhan-strain SARS-CoV-2 spike as the vaccine. This rearrangement joins TRBV4-3 to TRBJ2-1; D possibly uses TRBD1 or TRBD2 (5 bases each). Specimen: peripheral blood, collected in a trial of Ad26.COV2.S vaccine versus placebo. The TCR comes from a person aged 18-65 years who received the Ad26.COV2.S COVID-19 vaccine or a placebo. The CDR3 sequence: CASSQDHGGTSSYNEQFF. The CDR3 bases are TGCGCCAGCAGCCAAGATCACGGTGGGACCTCCTCCTACAATGAGCAGTTCTTC.